This TCR beta chain comes out of a study of PD-1 blockade in classical Hodgkin lymphoma. Study-level results: Reported baseline diversity: healthy donors highest, relapsed/refractory patients lowest. Diversity similar to that of newly diagnosed patients was seen at baseline in complete responders. Patients starting nivolumab under 1 year after ASCT were excluded.

Every one of the patients relapsed after autologous stem cell transplantation (brentuximab vedotin exposure was variable). Classifying best responses yielded complete response, partial response or progressive disease. CDR1 SGHTA and CDR2 FQGNSA come from the germline V gene. This CDR3 spans 13 amino acids. Trimming took 5 bases from V and 1 from J, leaving 8 bases between them. Note on this clone: Its antigen is not known.

The assay was immunoSEQ multiplex PCR, and TCRdb's table has in-frame clones only and misses some. The sample lists approximately 60,000 clones; roughly 88% were seen once. This sequence originates from a human donor with classical Hodgkin lymphoma. The sample was peripheral blood mononuclear cells (PBMCs), taken at baseline. The chain is built from TRBV7-2 and TRBJ1-2; no firm D call. CDR3 residues: CASSKGINYGYTF. CDR3 in DNA: TGTGCCAGCAGCAAAGGTATTAACTATGGCTACACCTTC. Drawing the rest from reference TRBV7-2 and TRBJ1-2, the complete variable domain is GAGVSQSPSNKVTEKGKDVELRCDPISGHTALYWYRQSLGQGLEFLIYFQGNSAPDKSGLPSDRFSAERTGGSVSTLTIQRTQQEDSAVYLCASSKGINYGYTFGSGTRLTVV.